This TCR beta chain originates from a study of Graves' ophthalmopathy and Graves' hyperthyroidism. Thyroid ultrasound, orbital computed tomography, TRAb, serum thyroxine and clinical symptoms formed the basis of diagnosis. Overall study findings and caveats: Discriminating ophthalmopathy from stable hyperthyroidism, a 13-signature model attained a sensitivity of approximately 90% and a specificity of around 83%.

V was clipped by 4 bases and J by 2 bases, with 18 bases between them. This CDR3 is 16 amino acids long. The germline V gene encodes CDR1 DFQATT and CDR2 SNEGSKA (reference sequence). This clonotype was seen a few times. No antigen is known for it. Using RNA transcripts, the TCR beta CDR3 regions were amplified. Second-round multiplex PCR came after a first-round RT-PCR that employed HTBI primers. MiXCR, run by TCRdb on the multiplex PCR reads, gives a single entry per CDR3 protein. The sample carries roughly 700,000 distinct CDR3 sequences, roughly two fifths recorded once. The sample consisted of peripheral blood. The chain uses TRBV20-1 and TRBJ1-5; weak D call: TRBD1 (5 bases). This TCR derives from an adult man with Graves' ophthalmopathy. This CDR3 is CSATQPGGRGNQPQHF. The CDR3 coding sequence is TGCAGTGCTACCCAGCCGGGGGGACGGGGCAATCAGCCCCAGCATTTT.